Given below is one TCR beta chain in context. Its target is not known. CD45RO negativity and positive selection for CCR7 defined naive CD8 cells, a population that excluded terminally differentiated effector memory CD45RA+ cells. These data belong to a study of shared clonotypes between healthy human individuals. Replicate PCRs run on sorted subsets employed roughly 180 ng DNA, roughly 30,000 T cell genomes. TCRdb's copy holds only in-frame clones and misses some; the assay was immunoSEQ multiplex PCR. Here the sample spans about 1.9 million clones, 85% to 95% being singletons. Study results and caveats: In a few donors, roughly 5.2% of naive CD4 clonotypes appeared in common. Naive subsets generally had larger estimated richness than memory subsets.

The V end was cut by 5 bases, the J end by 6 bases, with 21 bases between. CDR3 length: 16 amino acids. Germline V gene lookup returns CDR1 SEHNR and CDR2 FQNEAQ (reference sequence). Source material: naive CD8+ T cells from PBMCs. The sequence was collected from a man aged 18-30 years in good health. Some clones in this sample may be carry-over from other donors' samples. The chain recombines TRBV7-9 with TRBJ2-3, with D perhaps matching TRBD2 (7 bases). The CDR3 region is CASSVGGAGDPDTQYF. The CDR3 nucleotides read TGTGCCAGCAGCGTTGGGGGGGCGGGAGACCCGGATACGCAGTATTTT.